The entry below describes one T cell receptor (beta chain). Run at survey level, the immunoSEQ assay was version v3.0. The method was immunoSEQ multiplex PCR; TCRdb's version includes in-frame clones alone and lacks a portion of them. The sample comprises fewer than 25,000 clones, approximately 95% of which are singletons, and 2% to 2.5% rests with the top ten. This sample was included in a study of long-term antiretroviral therapy in people with HIV. Trimming took off 4 bases at V and 6 bases at J, with 9 bases between the two ends. The CDR3 is 13 amino acids. Germline V gene sequence: CDR1 SGHAT, CDR2 FQDESV (reference sequence).

The rearrangement uses TRBV11-1 and TRBJ2-2; D not certain. This sample comprised unsorted PBMCs, obtained roughly 5.1 years after starting antiretroviral therapy. The clonotype originates from a woman aged 45 to 65 with HIV. CDR3 bases: TGTGCCAGCAGCTCCCTTTCTTCCGGGGAGCTGTTTTTT. It yields the protein CASSSLSSGELFF.